This TCR beta chain comes out of a study of cytomegalovirus exposure and HLA in healthy donors. Study-wide results and limits: Looking again later, the authors saw that most CMV-associated TCR beta chains seemed HLA-restricted. Follow-up analysis later connected one missense variant in DCLRE1C with trimming of TCR beta V- and J-genes. CMV antigen specificity of three CMV-associated chains was confirmed in vitro. Highly shared variants forming one cluster were likely a sequencing artifact.

PCR primers comprised 60 Vbeta and 13 Jbeta primers. Profiling relied on immunoSEQ multiplex PCR, and the TCRdb table lists in-frame clones only, not all of them. The sample includes roughly 150,000 clones, approximately 76% of them seen just once. Comment on this clone: Its specificity is unknown. A junction end diverges from the germline sequence, so it may reflect a read error.

Germline CDR1 is SSHAT and CDR2 is FNYEAQ (reference sequence). The CDR3 is made up of 15 amino acids. Sequencing was performed on PBMCs. The clonotype originates from a woman under 30 in good health and CMV-seropositive. The chain couples TRBV7-7 to TRBJ2-3; the match to TRBD1 covers 10 bases. CDR3 region: CASSRTGTGADTQYF. The CDR3 DNA is TGTGCTAGCAGCCGTACCGGGACAGGGGCAGATACGCAGTATTTT.